Below are 9 T cell receptor beta chains sequenced from a single sample in a study of blood T cell repertoires in COVID-19. Measured with immunoSEQ multiplex PCR; TCRdb has only the in-frame clones, and not every one. This table has 150,000 to 200,000 clones, around four fifths appearing once. The sequenced sample was peripheral blood. These TCRs come from a man aged 70-80 years who had recovered from COVID-19.

The V gene is TRBV19, the J gene TRBJ2-7; perhaps TRBD2 as D (6 bases). CDR1 is LNHDA, CDR2 SQIVND, per germline (reference sequence). The CDR3 spans 15 residues. V lost 1 base and J 2 bases, leaving 12 bases between the germline ends. The CDR3 spells CASSIAPGVPYEQYF. For the CDR3, the DNA is TGTGCCAGTAGTATAGCTCCGGGAGTGCCCTACGAGCAGTACTTC.

Written as DNA, the CDR3 is TGCAGCGTTTGGACAGGCAGTGGCTACACCTTC. Translating gives CSVWTGSGYTF. The rearrangement uses TRBV29-1 and TRBJ1-2; 7 bases align to TRBD1. Germline V CDR1 and CDR2: SQVTM, ANQGSEA. The CDR3 runs 11 residues. The junction had 4 bases not matched to a gene; V was cut back by 5 bases and J by 7 bases.

V gene TRBV6-2 or TRBV6-3 combines with J gene TRBJ2-7; no definite D call. The CDR3 length is 12 residues. Germline assignment: CDR1 MNHEY and CDR2 SVGEGT. V was shortened by 2 bases and J by 3 bases, with 5 bases between the two germline ends. The CDR3, as DNA: TGTGCCAGCAGTTACCCCTACTACGAGCAGTACTTC. This encodes CASSYPYYEQYF.

The chain is built from TRBV5-4 and TRBJ1-2; possibly TRBD1 for D (5 bases). This CDR3 comprises 15 residues. Germline assignment: CDR1 SGHNT and CDR2 YYREEE (reference sequence). Trimming cost V 6 bases and J 1 base, with 16 bases left between them. CDR3 amino acids: CASTRGAANNYGYTF. The CDR3 nucleotides are TGTGCCAGCACCCGCGGGGCAGCTAATAACTATGGCTACACCTTC.

This rearrangement joins TRBV5-1 to TRBJ2-3; TRBD2 matches at 7 bases. CDR3 length: 16 residues. CDR1 SGHRS and CDR2 YFSETQ come from the germline V gene. V trimming: 1 base; J trimming: 2 bases; junction bases outside the gene matches: 7. The CDR3 loop is CASSLSPAGTTDTQYF. CDR3 DNA: TGCGCCAGCAGCTTGTCCCCAGCGGGAACCACAGATACGCAGTATTTT.

The V and J genes are TRBV7-9 and TRBJ2-2; a weak D match, TRBD2 (6 bases). Germline CDR1 is SEHNR and CDR2 is FQNEAQ (reference sequence). Trimming took off 3 bases at V and 0 bases at J, with 11 bases between the two ends. This CDR3 has 16 amino acids. CDR3: CASSFFSGANTGELFF. The CDR3 DNA is TGTGCCAGCAGCTTTTTTAGCGGAGCGAACACCGGGGAGCTGTTTTTT.

CDR3 DNA sequence: TGTGCCAGCAGCGCAGACGGCAGGGGAATCTATGGCTACACCTTC. This gives the protein CASSADGRGIYGYTF. The V call is TRBV7-9, the J call TRBJ1-2; TRBD1 is a possible D gene (6 bases). The V gene lost 5 bases and the J gene lost 4 bases, with 17 bases spanning the gap. The CDR3 has 15 residues. Germline loops: CDR1 SEHNR, CDR2 FQNEAQ (reference sequence).

This clone was seen only once. The chain couples TRBV10-3 to TRBJ1-4; 9 bases line up with TRBD1. The CDR3 loop spans 15 amino acids. Germline CDR1 and CDR2: ENHRY and SYGVKD. V lost 0 bases, J lost 4 bases, and 0 bases stayed unmatched. In DNA form, the CDR3 reads TGTGCCATCAGTGAGTCGACAGGGGGTAATGAAAAACTGTTTTTT. Its translation is CAISESTGGNEKLFF.

This chain connects TRBV13 to TRBJ1-6; D unresolved. Trimming left V 4 bases short and J 4 bases short, with 8 bases between. Germline CDR1 PRHDT, CDR2 FYEKMQ (reference sequence). The CDR3 loop spans 14 amino acids. CDR3 bases: TGTGCCAGCAGCTCCAGTACATATAATTCACCCCTCCACTTT. Protein: CASSSSTYNSPLHF.